The 12 T cell receptor beta chains given below trace back to one sample, sequenced in a study of blood T cells in healthy people across ages. The second PCR ran about 6 to 11 cycles with a sample-barcoded 5' primer and J-beta primers. MiXCR was run by TCRdb on the 5' RACE reads, yielding one entry per CDR3 protein. The profile shows about 780,000 distinct CDR3 sequences, 20% to 30% of them singletons. In addition, the sample was reused for a study of T cells of mothers and their children.

The sequencing sample was made of blood. These receptors all stem from a boy between 5 and 17 years old in good health.

The chain joins TRBV5-1 to TRBJ2-5, with 8 nucleotides matching TRBD1. The CDR3 contains 13 residues. J lost 11 bases, V lost 6 bases, and 12 bases had no gene match. Germline lookup yields CDR1 SGHRS and CDR2 YFSETQ. The CDR3 nucleotides read TGCGCCAGCACCGAGGACAGGGCTCGAGAGCAGTACTTC. Its protein is CASTEDRAREQYF.

This clonotype was seen only a few times. The rearrangement joins TRBV12-3 or TRBV12-4 to TRBJ2-1; D perhaps matches TRBD1 (6 bases). The CDR3 consists of 14 residues. V was clipped by 6 bases and J by 8 bases, with 17 bases between them. The CDR3 loop reads CASSPEGERDEQFF. The CDR3 region has the DNA TGTGCCAGCAGCCCTGAGGGGGAAAGGGATGAGCAGTTCTTC.

The CDR3 region has the DNA TGCGCCAGCAGCTTCCCCGGGACAGGTCACACGGATGCGCAGTATTTT. Its protein is CASSFPGTGHTDAQYF. This rearrangement joins TRBV5-1 to TRBJ2-3, with 8 bases identical to TRBD1. The CDR3 runs to 16 residues. With V trimmed by 2 bases and J by 10 bases, 15 bases remained unmatched. Germline values: CDR1 SGHRS, CDR2 YFSETQ.

The chain joins TRBV20-1 to TRBJ2-5; D is unclear. This CDR3 spans 16 amino acids. Trimming removed 6 bases from V and 0 bases from J, with 20 bases in between. Germline assignment: CDR1 DFQATT and CDR2 SNEGSKA (reference sequence). The CDR3 DNA is TGCAGTGCCCCAGGACGGGCAGGATCGTACCAAGAGACCCAGTACTTC. This gives the protein CSAPGRAGSYQETQYF.

The rearrangement links TRBV10-2 to TRBJ1-4; D might be TRBD1 (6 bases). The germline CDR1 and CDR2 sequences are WSHSY and SAAADI. V lost 10 bases and J 5 bases, leaving 14 bases between the germline ends. This CDR3 comprises 13 residues. The CDR3 sequence is CATYRASNEKLFF. In DNA, the CDR3 is TGCGCCACTTACAGGGCAAGCAATGAAAAACTGTTTTTT.

This clonotype was observed a few times. The chain uses TRBV27 and TRBJ1-2, with D unresolved. Trimming took 7 bases from V and 8 from J, leaving 11 bases between them. CDR3 size: 11 residues. Per germline, CDR1 MNHEY and CDR2 SMNVEV (reference sequence). CDR3 loop: CASIGDWGYTF. The CDR3 DNA reads TGTGCCAGCATTGGGGATTGGGGCTACACCTTC.

This clonotype was seen repeatedly, ten times or more. The V call is TRBV25-1, the J call TRBJ2-5, with TRBD2 matching 7 bases. Germline values: CDR1 MGHDK, CDR2 SYGVNS. This CDR3 contains 12 residues. The junction had 4 bases not matched to a gene; V was cut back by 7 bases and J by 5 bases. The CDR3 coding sequence is TGTGCCAGCATGGGAGGGTGGGAGACCCAGTACTTC. Amino acid sequence: CASMGGWETQYF.

The chain has TRBV29-1 and TRBJ2-6; D is undetermined. CDR1 is SQVTM, CDR2 ANQGSEA, per germline. This CDR3 comprises 13 residues. V lost 4 bases and J lost 2, with 6 bases in between. CDR3 protein: CSVVTTGANVLTF. Written as DNA, the CDR3 is TGCAGCGTTGTCACGACTGGGGCCAACGTCCTGACTTTC.

This clonotype was recorded a few times. This chain joins TRBV6-1 and TRBJ2-5; D assignment may be TRBD1 or TRBD2 (5 bases each). The better agreement between TRBJ2-7 and the DNA end casts doubt on the J call. This CDR3 has 15 residues. Looked up from germline, CDR1 is MNHNS and CDR2 is SASEGT. The CDR3 region has the DNA TGTGCCAGCAGTCTAACCGGGACCGACTTTCGCGAGCAGTACTTC. Protein sequence: CASSLTGTDFREQYF.

The rearrangement links TRBV12-3 or TRBV12-4 to TRBJ1-2; unclear D gene. V lost 3 bases and J 4 bases, leaving 9 bases between the germline ends. The CDR3 covers 13 residues. Here the CDR3 DNA reads TGTGCCAGCAGTTTTGGCACCCCCTATGGCTACACCTTC. Translating gives CASSFGTPYGYTF.

This clonotype was seen more than once but under ten times. This chain joins TRBV4-1 and TRBJ1-2; TRBD1 might be the D (6 bases). This CDR3 is 17 amino acids long. Germline V gives CDR1 MGHRA, CDR2 YSYEKL. V dropped 1 base and J dropped 7 bases, with 22 bases sitting between them. CDR3: CASSQVLGGAGIGGYTF. The CDR3 DNA follows: TGCGCCAGCAGCCAAGTCTTGGGGGGCGCGGGGATTGGTGGCTACACCTTC.

This chain joins TRBV3-1 and TRBJ1-1; D not resolved. This CDR3 contains 14 residues. Germline V gene data show CDR1 as LGHDT and CDR2 as YNNKEL (reference sequence). V dropped 4 bases and J dropped 5 bases, with 14 bases sitting between them. The CDR3 bases are TGTGCCAGCAGCCGGCAGGATTTAAGGACTGAAGCTTTCTTT. It yields the protein CASSRQDLRTEAFF.